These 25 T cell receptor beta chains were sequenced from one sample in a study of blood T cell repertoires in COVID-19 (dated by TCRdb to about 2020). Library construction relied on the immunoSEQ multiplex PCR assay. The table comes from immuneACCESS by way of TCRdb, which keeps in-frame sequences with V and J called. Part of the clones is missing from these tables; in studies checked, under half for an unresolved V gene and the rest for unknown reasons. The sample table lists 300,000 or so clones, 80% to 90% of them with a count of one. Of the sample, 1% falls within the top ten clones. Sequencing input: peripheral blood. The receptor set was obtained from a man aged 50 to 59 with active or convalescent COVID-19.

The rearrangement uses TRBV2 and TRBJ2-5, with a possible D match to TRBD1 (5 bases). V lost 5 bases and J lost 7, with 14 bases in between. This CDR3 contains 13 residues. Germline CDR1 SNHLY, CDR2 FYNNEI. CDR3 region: CASSNLGQGTQYF. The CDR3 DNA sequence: TGTGCCAGCAGTAATCTAGGGCAGGGGACCCAGTACTTC.

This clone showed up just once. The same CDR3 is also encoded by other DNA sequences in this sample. The CDR3 reads CSVGTGGSYEQYF. The CDR3 bases are TGCAGCGTTGGGACAGGGGGCAGCTACGAGCAGTACTTC. The chain uses TRBV29-1 and TRBJ2-7; 11 bases are shared with TRBD1. The CDR3 length is 13 residues. The V segment lost 4 bases and the J segment 3 bases; nucleotides outside the gene matches: 2. Germline-derived CDR1 and CDR2 are SQVTM and ANQGSEA.

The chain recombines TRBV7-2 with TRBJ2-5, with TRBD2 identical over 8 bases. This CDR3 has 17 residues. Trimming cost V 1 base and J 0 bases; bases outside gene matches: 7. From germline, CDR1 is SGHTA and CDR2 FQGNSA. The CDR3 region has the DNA TGTGCCAGCAGCTTAGGGGGTTCGGGAGGGTACCAAGAGACCCAGTACTTC. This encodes CASSLGGSGGYQETQYF.

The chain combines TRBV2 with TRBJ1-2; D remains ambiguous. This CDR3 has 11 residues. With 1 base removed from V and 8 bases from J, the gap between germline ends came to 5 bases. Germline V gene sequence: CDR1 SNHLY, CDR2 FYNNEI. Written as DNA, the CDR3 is TGTGCCAGCAGTGAAGTTCGGGGCTACACCTTC. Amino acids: CASSEVRGYTF.

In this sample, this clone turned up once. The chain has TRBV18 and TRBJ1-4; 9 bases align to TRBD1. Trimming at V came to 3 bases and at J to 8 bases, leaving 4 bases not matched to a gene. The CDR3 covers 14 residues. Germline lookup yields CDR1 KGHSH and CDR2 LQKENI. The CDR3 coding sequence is TGTGCCAGCTCACCCGCGGACAGGGGAGAAAAACTGTTTTTT. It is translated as CASSPADRGEKLFF.

Here the CDR3 reads CARSLNQGQMNTEAFF. The CDR3 bases are TGTGCCAGAAGCTTAAATCAGGGTCAAATGAACACTGAAGCTTTCTTT. The rearrangement uses TRBV7-5 and TRBJ1-1; the listed D gene, TRBD1, was not tested against the DNA. TRBV7-5 is a recognized pseudogene. CDR3 length: 16 residues.

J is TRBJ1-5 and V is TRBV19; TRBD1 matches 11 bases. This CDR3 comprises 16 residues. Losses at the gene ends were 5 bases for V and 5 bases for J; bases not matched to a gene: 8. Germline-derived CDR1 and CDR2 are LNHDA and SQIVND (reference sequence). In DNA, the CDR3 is TGTGCCAGTAGTTTCCGGGACAGGGGGAAGGATCAGCCCCAGCATTTT. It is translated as CASSFRDRGKDQPQHF.

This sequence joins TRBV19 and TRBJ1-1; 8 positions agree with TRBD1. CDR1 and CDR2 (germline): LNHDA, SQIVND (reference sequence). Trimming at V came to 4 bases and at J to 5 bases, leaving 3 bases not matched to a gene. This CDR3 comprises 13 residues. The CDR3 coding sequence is TGTGCCAGTAGTAGGAACAGGGGGACTGAAGCTTTCTTT. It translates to CASSRNRGTEAFF.

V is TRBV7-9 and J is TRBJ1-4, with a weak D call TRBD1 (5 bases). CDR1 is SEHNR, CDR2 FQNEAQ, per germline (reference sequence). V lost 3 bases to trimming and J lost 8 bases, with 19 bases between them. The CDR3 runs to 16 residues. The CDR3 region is CASSFRAGSGNEKLFF. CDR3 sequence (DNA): TGTGCCAGCAGCTTCAGGGCCGGGTCAGGGAACGAAAAACTGTTTTTT.

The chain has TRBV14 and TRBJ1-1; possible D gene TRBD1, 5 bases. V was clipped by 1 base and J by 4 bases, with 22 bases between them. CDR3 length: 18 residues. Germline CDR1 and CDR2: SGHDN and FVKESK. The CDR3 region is CASSQVFRQGIGGTEAFF. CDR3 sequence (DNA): TGTGCCAGCAGCCAAGTATTCCGCCAGGGAATTGGTGGCACTGAAGCTTTCTTT.

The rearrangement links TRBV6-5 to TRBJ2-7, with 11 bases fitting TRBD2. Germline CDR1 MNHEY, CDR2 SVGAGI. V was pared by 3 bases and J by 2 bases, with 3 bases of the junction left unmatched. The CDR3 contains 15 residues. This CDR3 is CASSYLSGGAYEQYF. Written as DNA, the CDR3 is TGTGCCAGCAGTTATCTTAGCGGGGGGGCCTACGAGCAGTACTTC.

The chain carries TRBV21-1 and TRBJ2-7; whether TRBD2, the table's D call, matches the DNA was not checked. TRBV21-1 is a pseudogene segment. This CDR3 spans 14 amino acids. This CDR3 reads CASGVPAGACEQYF. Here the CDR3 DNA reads TGTGCCAGCGGGGTTCCAGCGGGAGCTTGTGAGCAGTACTTC.

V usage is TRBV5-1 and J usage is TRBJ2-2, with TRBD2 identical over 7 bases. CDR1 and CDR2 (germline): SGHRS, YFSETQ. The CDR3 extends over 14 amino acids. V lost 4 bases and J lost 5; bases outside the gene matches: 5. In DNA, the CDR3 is TGCGCCAGCAGCGAGCTAGCGGCGACCGGGGAGCTGTTTTTT. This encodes CASSELAATGELFF.

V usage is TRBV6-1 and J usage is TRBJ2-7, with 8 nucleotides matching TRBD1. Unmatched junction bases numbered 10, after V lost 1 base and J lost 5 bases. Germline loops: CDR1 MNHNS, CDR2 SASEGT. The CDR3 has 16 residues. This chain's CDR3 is CASSEVAGGSPDEQYF. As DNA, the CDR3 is TGTGCCAGCAGTGAAGTGGCAGGGGGCTCGCCCGACGAGCAGTACTTC.

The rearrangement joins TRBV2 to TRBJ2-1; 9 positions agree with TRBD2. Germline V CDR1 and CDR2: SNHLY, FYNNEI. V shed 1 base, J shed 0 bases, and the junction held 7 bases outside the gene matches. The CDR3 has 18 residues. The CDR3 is CASSEGTSVTSSYNEQFF. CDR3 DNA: TGTGCCAGCAGTGAAGGGACTAGCGTCACGAGCTCCTACAATGAGCAGTTCTTC.

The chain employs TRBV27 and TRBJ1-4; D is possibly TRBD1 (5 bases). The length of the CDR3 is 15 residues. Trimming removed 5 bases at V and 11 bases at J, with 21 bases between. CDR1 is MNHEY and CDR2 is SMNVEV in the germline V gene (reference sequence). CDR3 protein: CASSPNDSERGKLFF. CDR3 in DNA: TGTGCCAGCAGTCCGAATGACAGCGAACGGGGGAAACTGTTTTTT.

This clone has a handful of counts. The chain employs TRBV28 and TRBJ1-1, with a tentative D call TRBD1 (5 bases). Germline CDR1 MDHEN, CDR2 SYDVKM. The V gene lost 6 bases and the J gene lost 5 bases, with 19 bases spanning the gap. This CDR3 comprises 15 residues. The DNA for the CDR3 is TGTGCCAGCAGCCATCAGGGCTCGGGGGGGACTGAAGCTTTCTTT. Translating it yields CASSHQGSGGTEAFF.

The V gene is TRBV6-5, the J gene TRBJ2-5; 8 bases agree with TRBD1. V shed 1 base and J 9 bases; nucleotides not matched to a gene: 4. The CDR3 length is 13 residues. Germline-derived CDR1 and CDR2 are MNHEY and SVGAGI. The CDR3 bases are TGTGCCAGCAGTTACTTAAAGACAGGGGCCCAGTACTTC. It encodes CASSYLKTGAQYF.

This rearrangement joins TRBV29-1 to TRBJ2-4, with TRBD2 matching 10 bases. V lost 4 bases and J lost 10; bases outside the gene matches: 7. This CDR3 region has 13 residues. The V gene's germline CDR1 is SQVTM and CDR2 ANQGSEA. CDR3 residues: CSVALSGGTIQYF. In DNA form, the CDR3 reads TGCAGCGTTGCCCTTAGCGGGGGGACGATTCAGTACTTC.

The CDR3 region has the DNA TGTGCCAGCAGTACAGACAGGAGGGAAAAACTGTTTTTT. Amino acids: CASSTDRREKLFF. The J gene is TRBJ1-4, the V gene TRBV6-6, with a possible D match to TRBD1 (6 bases). V lost 5 bases and J lost 8, with 12 bases in between. Looked up from germline, CDR1 is MNHNY and CDR2 is SVGAGI (reference sequence). CDR3 size: 13 residues.

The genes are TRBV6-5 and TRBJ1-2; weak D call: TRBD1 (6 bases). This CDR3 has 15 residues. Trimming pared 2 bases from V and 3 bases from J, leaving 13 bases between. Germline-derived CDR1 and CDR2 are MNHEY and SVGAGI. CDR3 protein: CASSYGRDTDYGYTF. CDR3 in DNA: TGTGCCAGCAGTTACGGCAGGGACACCGACTATGGCTACACCTTC.

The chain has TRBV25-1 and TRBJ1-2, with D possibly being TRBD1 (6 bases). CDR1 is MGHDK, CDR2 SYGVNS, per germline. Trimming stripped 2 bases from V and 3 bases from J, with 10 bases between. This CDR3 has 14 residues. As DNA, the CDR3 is TGTGCCAGCAGTGAAGGGGGCAGGTACTATGGCTACACCTTC. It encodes CASSEGGRYYGYTF.

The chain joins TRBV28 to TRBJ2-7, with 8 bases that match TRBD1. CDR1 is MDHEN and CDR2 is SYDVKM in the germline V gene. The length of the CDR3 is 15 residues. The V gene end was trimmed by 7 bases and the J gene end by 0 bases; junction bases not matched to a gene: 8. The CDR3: CASTGDRSRSYEQYF. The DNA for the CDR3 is TGTGCCAGCACCGGGGACAGGTCGCGCTCCTACGAGCAGTACTTC.

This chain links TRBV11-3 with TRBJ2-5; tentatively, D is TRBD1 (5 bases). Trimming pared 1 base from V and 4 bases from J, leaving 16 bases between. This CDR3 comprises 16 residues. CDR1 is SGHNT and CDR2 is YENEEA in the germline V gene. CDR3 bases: TGTGCCAGCAGCTTAGGACACAGGATTGTGGGAGAGACCCAGTACTTC. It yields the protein CASSLGHRIVGETQYF.

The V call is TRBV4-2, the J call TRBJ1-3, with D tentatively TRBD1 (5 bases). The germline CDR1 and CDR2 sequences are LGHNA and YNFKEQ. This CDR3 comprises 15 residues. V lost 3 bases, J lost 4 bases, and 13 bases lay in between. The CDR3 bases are TGTGCCAGCAGCCATCTCAGGGTTGCCGGAAACACCATATATTTT. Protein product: CASSHLRVAGNTIYF.